This T cell receptor beta chain stems from a study of radiation and T cells in renal cell carcinoma. Study conclusions and caveats: Dominant CDR3 motifs were more common in irradiated tumors than controls. Sampling covered only around 1 g of each tumor.

Repertoires were generated with immunoSEQ multiplex PCR, while TCRdb's copy carries only in-frame clones and drops some. The table records over 15,000 clones, less than 70% of them present only once. The ends were cut back, 5 bases at V and 1 base at J, with 14 bases in the middle. The germline V gene has CDR1 SEHNR and CDR2 FQNEAQ (reference sequence). CDR3 length: 15 amino acids. This clone was observed a single time. The antigen remains undetermined. The treatment was: 15 Gy SBRT to primary tumor, nephrectomy 4 weeks later. The TCR comes from a woman aged 70-85 years with renal cell carcinoma. The rearrangement joins TRBV7-9 to TRBJ1-1; perhaps TRBD1 as D (6 bases). The sample here was tumor tissue, taken from a patient whose treatment included radiotherapy and nephrectomy. The CDR3 sequence: CASSHRTARNTEAFF. DNA of the CDR3: TGTGCCAGCAGCCATCGGACAGCAAGGAACACTGAAGCTTTCTTT.